This TCR beta chain was identified in a study of blood T cells in healthy people across ages. Alongside a J-beta primer mix, a sample-barcoded 5' primer served in a second PCR lasting about 7 to 11 cycles. MiXCR, run by TCRdb on the 5' RACE reads, gives a single entry per CDR3 protein. The table has 350,000 to 450,000 distinct CDR3 sequences, 45% to 60% seen once. This CDR3 is built from 16 residues. Germline CDR1 is LGHDT and CDR2 is YNNKEL (reference sequence). The ends were cut back, 0 bases at V and 4 bases at J, with 15 bases in the middle. The chain carries TRBV3-1 and TRBJ1-2, with D unclear. The origin of this receptor is a man between 60 and 75 years old in good health. The sequenced sample consisted of blood. The CDR3: CASSQDLRTFGYGYTF. The CDR3 coding sequence is TGTGCCAGCAGCCAAGATTTAAGGACTTTTGGCTATGGCTACACCTTC.